The 2 T cell receptor beta chains below were found in one sample sequenced in a study of beta chain features in type 1 diabetes. General study results and limits: Among patients with Type 1 diabetes, TCRB CDR3s were moderately but significantly shorter in every one of the four CD4+ subsets.

Antigen specificity for these receptors is unknown. Expressed TCRB transcripts were sequenced, since all the RNA that had been isolated was reverse transcribed. Only in-frame clones appear in the TCRdb table, and some are missing; sequencing was by immunoSEQ multiplex PCR. Counted here are roughly 140,000 clones, around 10% occurring once; the ten biggest clones make up 0.45% to 0.6%. Sequenced: central memory CD4+ T cells from blood. These receptors came from a man aged 25-40 years with type 1 diabetes.

The rearrangement links TRBV18 to TRBJ1-4; D remains unclear. Germline V gene sequence: CDR1 KGHSH, CDR2 LQKENI. The CDR3 consists of 15 residues. Trimming took off 0 bases at V and 12 bases at J, with 17 bases between the two ends. CDR3 sequence reads: CASSPPSLGSTELFF. The CDR3 DNA sequence: TGTGCCAGCTCACCACCGTCTCTCGGGAGTACCGAACTGTTTTTT. Full variable domain (remainder filled in from reference TRBV18 and TRBJ1-4): NAGVMQNPRHLVRRRGQEARLRCSPMKGHSHVYWYRQLPEEGLKFMVYLQKENIIDESGMPKERFSAEFPKEGPSILRIQQVVRGDSAAYFCASSPPSLGSTELFFGSGTQLSVL.

This chain connects TRBV28 to TRBJ1-3; D perhaps matches TRBD1 (6 bases). Trimming took off 5 bases at V and 3 bases at J, with 17 bases between the two ends. CDR3 length equals 16 residues. The V gene's germline CDR1 is MDHEN and CDR2 SYDVKM. The chain's CDR3 is CASSVQTGQGGNTIYF. The CDR3 DNA reads as TGTGCCAGCAGTGTACAAACAGGGCAGGGTGGAAACACCATATATTTT.